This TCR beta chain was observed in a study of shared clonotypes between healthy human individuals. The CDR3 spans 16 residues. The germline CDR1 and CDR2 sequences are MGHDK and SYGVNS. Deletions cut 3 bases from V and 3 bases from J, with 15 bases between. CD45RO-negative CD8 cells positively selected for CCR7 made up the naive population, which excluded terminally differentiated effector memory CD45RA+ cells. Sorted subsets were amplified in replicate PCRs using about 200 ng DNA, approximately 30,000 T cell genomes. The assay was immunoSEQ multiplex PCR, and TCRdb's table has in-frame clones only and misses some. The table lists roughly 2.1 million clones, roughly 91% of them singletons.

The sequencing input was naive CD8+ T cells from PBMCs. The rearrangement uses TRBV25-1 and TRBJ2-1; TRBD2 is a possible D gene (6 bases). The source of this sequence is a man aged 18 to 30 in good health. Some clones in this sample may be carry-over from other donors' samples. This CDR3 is CASSDYGDSRYNEQFF. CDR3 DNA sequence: TGTGCCAGCAGTGATTACGGGGACTCTCGCTACAATGAGCAGTTCTTC.